This T cell receptor (beta chain) was captured in a study of blood T cell repertoires in COVID-19. This CDR3 has 14 residues. Germline V CDR1 and CDR2: SGHAT, FQNNGV. V gave up 4 bases and J gave up 2 bases; unmatched junction bases: 4. This table comes from immunoSEQ multiplex PCR, and its TCRdb copy is limited to in-frame clones, with some not included. The sample shows some 300,000 clones, approximately 90% of them seen only once. The chain is built from TRBV11-2 and TRBJ2-7, with 8 bases identical to TRBD2. Sequencing was done on a sample of PBMCs or T cells enriched from blood (not recorded which). The clonotype comes from a man younger than 45 who had recovered from COVID-19. CDR3 bases: TGTGCCAGCAGCTCAAGCGGGGGTACCTACGAGCAGTACTTC. Its protein product is CASSSSGGTYEQYF.